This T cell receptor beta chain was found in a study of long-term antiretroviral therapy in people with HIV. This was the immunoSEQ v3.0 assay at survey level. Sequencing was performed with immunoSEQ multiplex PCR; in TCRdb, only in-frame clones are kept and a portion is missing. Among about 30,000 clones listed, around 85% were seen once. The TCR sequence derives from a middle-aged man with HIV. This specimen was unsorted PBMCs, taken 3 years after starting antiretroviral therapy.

The chain's CDR3 is CASWGTGGGNYGYTF. CDR3 DNA: TGTGCCAGCTGGGGGACAGGGGGCGGTAACTATGGCTACACCTTC. The chain carries TRBV2 and TRBJ1-2; TRBD1 matches 12 bases. This CDR3 has 15 amino acids. Germline V gives CDR1 SNHLY, CDR2 FYNNEI. Trimming took 8 bases from V and 1 from J; bases not matched to a gene: 5.